The 14 T cell receptor beta chains listed next were all sequenced from one sample in a study of blood T cell repertoires in COVID-19. Assay: immunoSEQ multiplex PCR; the TCRdb copy retains only in-frame clones and omits some. The sample has approximately 440,000 clones, around 88% seen once. Sequencing was done on a sample of peripheral blood. These receptors all stem from a woman aged 50 to 60 with COVID-19, enrolled during active disease.

V and J are TRBV15 and TRBJ1-3, with 9 bases identical to TRBD1. With V trimmed by 1 base and J by 4 bases, 5 bases remained unmatched. The V gene's germline CDR1 is LNHNV and CDR2 YYDKDF (reference sequence). The CDR3 sequence is 16 residues long. CDR3 amino acids: CATSRGGQGTGNTIYF. The CDR3 DNA is TGTGCCACCAGCAGAGGCGGACAGGGGACGGGAAACACCATATATTTT.

This clone was observed a few times. The rearrangement uses TRBV4-2 and TRBJ2-2, with 8 bases matching TRBD2. CDR1 and CDR2 from the germline V gene are LGHNA and YNFKEQ. The CDR3 runs 17 residues. Trimming removed 0 bases from V and 10 bases from J; junction bases left unmatched: 13. The CDR3 spells CASSQEAIAGWKEELFF. As DNA, the CDR3 is TGTGCCAGCAGCCAAGAGGCCATAGCGGGGTGGAAAGAGGAGCTGTTTTTT.

The CDR3 bases are TGTGCCAGCAGTGATGCTAGCGGGAGAAGTGAGCAGTTCTTC. Its translation is CASSDASGRSEQFF. The V and J genes are TRBV6-1 and TRBJ2-1, with 10 bases that match TRBD2. Trimming cost V 3 bases and J 9 bases; bases outside gene matches: 5. This CDR3 has 14 residues. The germline V gene has CDR1 MNHNS and CDR2 SASEGT.

This chain uses TRBV5-1 with TRBJ2-7, with a possible D match to TRBD1 (5 bases). Germline lookup yields CDR1 SGHRS and CDR2 YFSETQ. This CDR3 comprises 13 residues. V was shortened by 3 bases and J by 2 bases, with 9 bases between the two germline ends. CDR3: CASSSTGTYEQYF. Written as DNA, the CDR3 is TGCGCCAGCAGCTCCACAGGTACCTACGAGCAGTACTTC.

This rearrangement joins TRBV4-1 to TRBJ1-1; 8 bases match TRBD1. Germline CDR1 reads MGHRA; CDR2 reads YSYEKL. Trimming at V came to 4 bases and at J to 0 bases, leaving 7 bases not matched to a gene. The CDR3 consists of 16 residues. The CDR3 here is CASSLGQGGVNTEAFF. The CDR3, as DNA: TGCGCCAGCAGCCTCGGACAGGGAGGGGTGAACACTGAAGCTTTCTTT.

The chain carries TRBV18 and TRBJ1-5; 7 bases agree with TRBD1. V shed 2 bases, J shed 3 bases, and the junction held 4 bases outside the gene matches. Germline V gene data show CDR1 as KGHSH and CDR2 as LQKENI. This CDR3 has 15 residues. CDR3 nucleotide sequence: TGTGCCAGCTCACCATCGGGACAGCTCAATCAGCCCCAGCATTTT. Translation: CASSPSGQLNQPQHF.

Only one count was recorded for this clone. The chain joins TRBV6-5 to TRBJ1-4, with D possibly matching TRBD1 (5 bases). The CDR3 covers 13 residues. Germline CDR1 is MNHEY and CDR2 is SVGAGI. With 6 bases removed from V and 8 bases from J, the gap between germline ends came to 13 bases. For the CDR3, the DNA is TGTGCCAGCAGACCGACAGACGTGGAAAAACTGTTTTTT. It yields the protein CASRPTDVEKLFF.

V is TRBV27 and J is TRBJ2-1; possibly TRBD2 for D (5 bases). This CDR3 has 13 amino acids. V gave up 4 bases and J gave up 10 bases, with 14 bases separating them. The germline gives CDR1 MNHEY, CDR2 SMNVEV (reference sequence). The CDR3 nucleotides are TGTGCCAGCAGTTCCCCTCCGGGCGGGGAGCAGTTCTTC. Translated, it gives CASSSPPGGEQFF.

The CDR3 DNA reads as TGTGCCAGCAGTGAAACAGGGGACACCGGGGAGCTGTTTTTT. The encoded protein is CASSETGDTGELFF. The gene calls are TRBV2 and TRBJ2-2; TRBD1 matches at 7 bases. The CDR3 sequence is 14 residues long. With V trimmed by 2 bases and J by 3 bases, 0 bases remained unmatched. Per germline, CDR1 SNHLY and CDR2 FYNNEI.

The genes are TRBV5-6 and TRBJ1-2; 8 bases line up with TRBD1. The CDR3 length is 15 residues. J gave up 8 bases and V 2 bases, and 11 bases lay outside the gene matches. The germline CDR1 and CDR2 sequences are SGHDT and YYEEEE. The CDR3 is CASSFSIQGGQGYTF. CDR3 DNA sequence: TGTGCCAGCAGCTTTTCGATACAGGGGGGTCAAGGCTACACCTTC.

The chain employs TRBV27 and TRBJ2-7; D is perhaps TRBD2 (6 bases). The CDR3 runs to 12 residues. Germline V gene lookup returns CDR1 MNHEY and CDR2 SMNVEV (reference sequence). Trimming took off 6 bases at V and 6 bases at J, with 12 bases between the two ends. CDR3 DNA sequence: TGTGCCAGCAGAGTCGGGACTGCCGAGCAGTACTTC. Encoded protein: CASRVGTAEQYF.

The V call is TRBV4-1, the J call TRBJ1-2; 7 nucleotides align to TRBD1. The CDR3 contains 14 residues. CDR1 MGHRA and CDR2 YSYEKL come from the germline V gene. V lost 4 bases, J lost 2 bases, and 4 bases stayed unmatched. The CDR3 region is CASSPLDRNYGYTF. CDR3 DNA sequence: TGCGCCAGCAGCCCCTTGGACAGGAACTATGGCTACACCTTC.

The V gene is TRBV27, the J gene TRBJ2-1; TRBD2 matches 9 bases. The trim removed 2 bases at V and 7 bases at J, leaving 6 bases unmatched. The CDR3 is 15 amino acids. CDR1 is MNHEY and CDR2 is SMNVEV in the germline V gene (reference sequence). CDR3 amino acids: CASSLRRGGGNEQFF. The CDR3 nucleotides read TGTGCCAGCAGTTTACGGCGGGGGGGCGGGAATGAGCAGTTCTTC.

The chain has TRBV5-6 and TRBJ1-2, with 7 bases identical to TRBD1. Germline assignment: CDR1 SGHDT and CDR2 YYEEEE. Unmatched junction bases numbered 4, after V lost 3 bases and J lost 2 bases. This CDR3 comprises 14 residues. Written as DNA, the CDR3 is TGTGCCAGCAGCTCCGGGACAGTAAACTATGGCTACACCTTC. Its protein is CASSSGTVNYGYTF.